The T cell receptor (beta chain) under discussion was sequenced for a study of technical replicates of blood from a few donors. Method: immunoSEQ multiplex PCR; TCRdb's copy keeps in-frame clones and lacks some. This table holds fewer than 65,000 clones, around 87% found once. The germline V gene has CDR1 LGHNA and CDR2 YSLEER. V was cut by 0 bases and J by 8 bases, with 14 bases left in between. The length of the CDR3 is 15 residues. The origin of this receptor is a human donor in good health. Some clones in this sample may be carry-over from other donors' samples. The sequenced sample was PBMCs. The rearrangement joins TRBV4-3 to TRBJ1-3; D ambiguous. CDR3 bases: TGCGCCAGCAGCCAAGATGGAGGGTTTGGTTACACCATATATTTT. Translation: CASSQDGGFGYTIYF.